The rows below give T cell receptor beta chains drawn from one sample of a study of cytomegalovirus exposure and HLA in healthy donors. Measured with immunoSEQ multiplex PCR; TCRdb has only the in-frame clones, and not every one. Among roughly 120,000 clones listed, about 72% were seen once. Input material: PBMCs. These receptors all stem from a man aged 45-65 years in good health and CMV-seropositive. Both conserved end residues are part of each CDR3. A D gene is named only where the DNA matches it firmly. Not every row has a clone size; where given, it reads once, few, many or a size class.

D gene | J gene | clone size | V gene | CDR3 protein | CDR3 DNA
TRBD1 | TRBJ1-1 | once | TRBV28 | CASSLRGRFTEAFF | TGTGCCAGCAGCCTTAGGGGGCGCTTCACTGAAGCTTTCTTT
. | TRBJ2-7 | . | TRBV5-4 | CASSPGTLYEQYF | TGTGCCAGCAGCCCCGGGACTCTCTACGAGCAGTACTTC
TRBD1 | TRBJ2-5 | . | TRBV19 | CASRPTGAQETQYF | TGTGCCAGTAGGCCCACAGGGGCCCAAGAGACCCAGTACTTC
. | TRBJ1-4 | once | TRBV6-5 | CASSYGGGGEKLFF | TGTGCCAGCAGTTACGGGGGGGGTGGGGAAAAACTGTTTTTT
. | TRBJ1-1 | . | TRBV29-1 | CSVERAPTNTEAFF | TGCAGCGTGGAGCGGGCACCAACGAACACTGAAGCTTTCTTT
. | TRBJ2-5 | . | TRBV21-1 | CASSPFGVGGDVAETQYF | TGTGCCAGCAGTCCCTTTGGGGTAGGGGGCGATGTAGCGGAGACCCAGTACTTC
. | TRBJ1-3 | . | TRBV19 | CASSLDRTASSGNTIYF | TGTGCCAGTAGTTTAGACAGGACAGCAAGCTCTGGAAACACCATATATTTT
. | TRBJ2-7 | few | TRBV5-6 | CASSLALTGPYEQYF | TGTGCCAGCAGCTTGGCCTTAACAGGGCCCTACGAGCAGTACTTC
TRBD1 | TRBJ1-5 | . | TRBV28 | CASSSIRQGAVLWSNQPQHF | TGTGCCAGCAGTTCAATCCGACAGGGGGCAGTGCTATGGAGCAATCAGCCCCAGCATTTT
. | TRBJ2-7 | . | TRBV18 | CASSPVQDSSYEQYF | TGTGCCAGCTCACCGGTTCAGGACAGCTCCTACGAGCAGTACTTC
TRBD2 | TRBJ2-1 | . | TRBV5-4 | CASSLGLAGGLEQFF | TGTGCCAGCAGCTTGGGTCTAGCGGGGGGACTTGAGCAGTTCTTC
. | TRBJ2-1 | . | TRBV5-1 | CASSPTPGQGYNEQFF | TGCGCCAGCAGCCCCACTCCTGGGCAGGGGTACAATGAGCAGTTCTTC
. | TRBJ2-7 | . | TRBV6-5 | CASSLTGYGSYEQYF | TGTGCCAGCAGCCTAACAGGGTATGGGTCCTACGAGCAGTACTTC
. | TRBJ2-3 | once | TRBV9 | CASSVEYVGGGADTQYF | TGTGCCAGCAGCGTAGAGTACGTGGGAGGAGGGGCAGATACGCAGTATTTT
. | TRBJ2-3 | . | TRBV9 | CASSPVWRGSSTDTQYF | TGTGCCAGCAGCCCCGTGTGGCGGGGCTCTAGCACAGATACGCAGTATTTT
TRBD1 | TRBJ2-3 | . | TRBV6-5 | CASSQGVLTDTQYF | TGTGCCAGCAGTCAGGGGGTTCTCACAGATACGCAGTATTTT
TRBD1 | TRBJ2-7 | once | TRBV19 | CATYDRDGYEQYF | TGTGCCACCTATGACAGGGACGGCTACGAGCAGTACTTC
. | TRBJ2-7 | few | TRBV15 | CATSPSLVNEQYF | TGTGCCACCAGTCCTTCCTTAGTAAACGAGCAGTACTTC
TRBD1 | TRBJ1-1 | . | TRBV5-4 | CASSSGQENTEAFF | TGTGCCAGCAGCTCGGGACAGGAGAACACTGAAGCTTTCTTT
. | TRBJ1-6 | . | TRBV7-2 | CASSKNTSPLHF | TGTGCCAGCAGCAAAAACACGTCACCCCTCCACTTT
TRBD1 | TRBJ1-5 | . | TRBV27 | CASSLRGRNQPQHF | TGTGCCAGCAGCTTAAGGGGGCGAAATCAGCCCCAGCATTTT
TRBD1 | TRBJ2-7 | . | TRBV5-5 | CASSFGQGINEQYF | TGTGCCAGCAGCTTCGGACAGGGAATCAACGAGCAGTACTTC
. | TRBJ1-1 | . | TRBV2 | CASSAEEGTEAFF | TGTGCCAGCAGTGCAGAGGAAGGAACTGAAGCTTTCTTT
. | TRBJ2-7 | . | TRBV13 | CASSRRFLSYEQYF | TGTGCCAGCAGCCGCAGGTTCCTCTCCTACGAGCAGTACTTC
. | TRBJ2-3 | . | TRBV9 | CASSVDGGADTQYF | TGTGCCAGCAGCGTAGATGGGGGGGCCGATACGCAGTATTTT
TRBD1 | TRBJ1-2 | . | TRBV4-2 | CASSQTTGGFYGYTF | TGTGCCAGCAGCCAAACGACAGGGGGCTTCTATGGCTACACCTTC
. | TRBJ2-7 | . | TRBV7-9 | CASSLSVSSYEQYF | TGTGCCAGCAGCTTATCAGTTTCCTCCTACGAGCAGTACTTC
TRBD1 | TRBJ2-2 | . | TRBV7-9 | CASADRPNTGELFF | TGTGCCAGTGCGGACAGGCCGAACACCGGGGAGCTGTTTTTT
TRBD2 | TRBJ2-7 | once | TRBV11-3 | CASSAGGDLLGEQYF | TGTGCCAGCAGTGCGGGGGGGGACCTTCTAGGCGAGCAGTACTTC
. | TRBJ1-5 | few | TRBV19 | CASMYMGGQPQHF | TGTGCCAGTATGTACATGGGGGGTCAGCCCCAGCATTTT
TRBD1 | TRBJ1-4 | . | TRBV4-1 | CASSQVGQGSKGEKLFF | TGCGCCAGCAGCCAAGTGGGACAGGGTAGTAAGGGTGAAAAACTGTTTTTT